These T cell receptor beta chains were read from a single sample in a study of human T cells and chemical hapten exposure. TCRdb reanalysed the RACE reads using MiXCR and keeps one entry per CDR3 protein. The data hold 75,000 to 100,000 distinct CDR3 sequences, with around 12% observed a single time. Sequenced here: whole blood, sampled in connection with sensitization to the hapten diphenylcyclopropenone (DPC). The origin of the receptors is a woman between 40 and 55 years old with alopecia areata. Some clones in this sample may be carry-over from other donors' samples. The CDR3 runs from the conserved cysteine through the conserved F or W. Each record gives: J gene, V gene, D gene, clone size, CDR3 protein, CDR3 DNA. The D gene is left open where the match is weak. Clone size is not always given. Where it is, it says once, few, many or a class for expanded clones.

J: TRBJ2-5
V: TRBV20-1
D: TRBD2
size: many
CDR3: CSARALTSGDQETQYF
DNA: TGCAGTGCTAGAGCATTGACTAGCGGCGACCAAGAGACCCAGTACTTC

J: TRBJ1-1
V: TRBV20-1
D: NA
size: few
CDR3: CSARHLDGYTEAFF
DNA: TGCAGTGCTAGGCATTTAGATGGTTACACTGAAGCTTTCTTT

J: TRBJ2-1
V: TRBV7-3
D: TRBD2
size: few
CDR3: CASSLDSGEYNEQFF
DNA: TGTGCCAGCAGCTTAGACAGCGGGGAATACAATGAGCAGTTCTTC

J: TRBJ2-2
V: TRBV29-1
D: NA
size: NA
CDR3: CSVEKSRGGELFF
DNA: TGCAGCGTGGAAAAGTCCCGAGGCGGGGAGCTGTTTTTT

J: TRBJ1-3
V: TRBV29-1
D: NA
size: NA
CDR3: CSGSNGNTIYF
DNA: TGCAGCGGATCAAATGGAAACACCATATATTTT

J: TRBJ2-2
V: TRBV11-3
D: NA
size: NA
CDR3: CASSPQGPGELFF
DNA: TGTGCCAGCAGCCCTCAGGGTCCCGGGGAGCTGTTTTTT

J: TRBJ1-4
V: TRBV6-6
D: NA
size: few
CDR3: CASSYGEGEKLFF
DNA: TGTGCCAGCAGTTACGGGGAGGGTGAAAAACTGTTTTTT

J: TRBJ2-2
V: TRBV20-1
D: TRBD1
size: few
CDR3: CSARARGQGHGELFF
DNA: TGCAGTGCTAGAGCAAGGGGGCAAGGGCACGGGGAGCTGTTTTTT

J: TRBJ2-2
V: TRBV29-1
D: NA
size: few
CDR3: CSVEPGDTGELFF
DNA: TGCAGCGTTGAACCAGGGGACACCGGGGAGCTGTTTTTT

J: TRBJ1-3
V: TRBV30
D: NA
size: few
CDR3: CAWSDVSSSGNTIYF
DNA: TGTGCCTGGAGTGACGTATCGAGCTCTGGAAACACCATATATTTT

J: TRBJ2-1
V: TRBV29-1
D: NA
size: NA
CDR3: CSVEYPAGAYNEQFF
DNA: TGCAGCGTTGAATACCCAGCGGGCGCCTACAATGAGCAGTTCTTC

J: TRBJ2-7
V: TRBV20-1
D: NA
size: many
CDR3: CSGLKGYEQYF
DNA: TGCAGTGGACTGAAGGGCTACGAGCAGTACTTC

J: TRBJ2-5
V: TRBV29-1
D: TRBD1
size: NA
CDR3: CSVHRGLETQYF
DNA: TGCAGCGTCCACAGGGGGCTCGAGACCCAGTACTTC

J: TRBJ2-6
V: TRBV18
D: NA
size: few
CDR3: CASSPSTPGANVLTF
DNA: TGTGCCAGCTCACCAAGCACTCCTGGGGCCAACGTCCTGACTTTC

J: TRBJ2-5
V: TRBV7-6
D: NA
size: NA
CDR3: CASSPINTLTSQYF
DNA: TGTGCCAGCAGCCCGATAAACACGTTAACCTCCCAGTACTTC

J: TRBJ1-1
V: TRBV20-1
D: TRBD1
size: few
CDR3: CSAREGQGARTEAFF
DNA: TGCAGTGCTAGAGAGGGTCAGGGGGCAAGAACTGAAGCTTTCTTT

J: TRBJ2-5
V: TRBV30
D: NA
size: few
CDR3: CAWSGAGPQETQYF
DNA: TGTGCCTGGAGTGGAGCGGGCCCCCAAGAGACCCAGTACTTC

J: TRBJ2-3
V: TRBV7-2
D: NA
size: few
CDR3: CASSYRATDTQYF
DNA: TGTGCCAGCAGCTACAGGGCAACAGATACGCAGTATTTT

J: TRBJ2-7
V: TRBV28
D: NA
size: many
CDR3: CASSAPGSTAYEQYF
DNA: TGTGCCAGCAGTGCCCCGGGATCAACCGCCTACGAGCAGTACTTC

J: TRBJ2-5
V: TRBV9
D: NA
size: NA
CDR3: CASSVDGAIGETQYF
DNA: TGTGCCAGCAGCGTAGATGGGGCTATCGGAGAGACCCAGTACTTC

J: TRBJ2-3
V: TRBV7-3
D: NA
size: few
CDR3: CASSAGPRDTQYF
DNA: TGTGCCAGCAGCGCCGGACCACGGGATACGCAGTATTTT

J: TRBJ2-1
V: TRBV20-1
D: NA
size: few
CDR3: CSAIGGHSSYNEQFF
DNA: TGCAGTGCGATCGGGGGGCACAGCTCCTACAATGAGCAGTTCTTC

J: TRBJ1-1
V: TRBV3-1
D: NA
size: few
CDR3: CASSQDFGILNTEAFF
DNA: TGTGCCAGCAGCCAAGATTTCGGGATTTTGAACACTGAAGCTTTCTTT

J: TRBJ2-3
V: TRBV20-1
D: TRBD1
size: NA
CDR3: CSASDRTGLRTQYF
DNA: TGCAGTGCTAGTGACAGGACAGGATTGCGAACGCAGTATTTT

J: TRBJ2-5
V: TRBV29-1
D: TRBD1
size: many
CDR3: CSVGQGRETQYF
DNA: TGCAGCGTTGGACAGGGCAGGGAGACCCAGTACTTC

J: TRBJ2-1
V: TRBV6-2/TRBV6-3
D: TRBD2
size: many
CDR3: CASSYPLEWIAGGSYNEQFF
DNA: TGTGCCAGCAGTTACCCCTTGGAGTGGATAGCGGGAGGCTCCTACAATGAGCAGTTCTTC

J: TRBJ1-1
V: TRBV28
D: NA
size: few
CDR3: CASSPGVGWAFF
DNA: TGTGCCAGCAGCCCGGGAGTAGGGTGGGCTTTCTTT

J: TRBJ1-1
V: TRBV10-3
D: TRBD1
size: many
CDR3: CASEGQQNTEAFF
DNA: TGTGCCAGCGAGGGACAGCAGAACACTGAAGCTTTCTTT

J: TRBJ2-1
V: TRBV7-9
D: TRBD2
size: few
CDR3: CASSSYTVQRSSGYEQFF
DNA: TGTGCCAGCAGCTCCTATACCGTGCAGAGATCTAGCGGGTATGAGCAGTTCTTC

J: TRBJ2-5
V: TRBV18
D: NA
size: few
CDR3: CASSPRARVEETQYF
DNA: TGTGCCAGCTCACCAAGGGCAAGAGTCGAAGAGACCCAGTACTTC

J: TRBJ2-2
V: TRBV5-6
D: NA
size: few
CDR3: CASSLFTDTGELFF
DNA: TGTGCCAGCAGCTTGTTTACGGACACCGGGGAGCTGTTTTTT

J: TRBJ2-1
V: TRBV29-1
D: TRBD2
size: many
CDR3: CSTTSGRAYNEQFF
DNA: TGCAGCACGACTAGCGGGAGAGCCTACAATGAGCAGTTCTTC

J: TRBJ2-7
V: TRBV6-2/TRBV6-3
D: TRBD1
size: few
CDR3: CASNPLPGQFYEQYF
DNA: TGTGCCAGCAACCCCCTCCCGGGACAGTTCTACGAGCAGTACTTC

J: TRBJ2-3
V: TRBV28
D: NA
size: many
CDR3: CASSLEGTDTQYF
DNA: TGTGCCAGCAGTTTGGAGGGGACAGATACGCAGTATTTT

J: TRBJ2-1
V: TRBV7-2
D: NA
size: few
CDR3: CASSLASRASYNEQFF
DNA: TGTGCCAGCAGCTTAGCATCGCGGGCGTCGTACAATGAGCAGTTCTTC